This T cell receptor (beta chain) was identified in a study of blood T cell repertoires in COVID-19. Study overall: Italy, Spain and the United States were the sources of the convalescent and acute COVID-19 samples. PBMCs, B-cell-depleted T cells, or T cells were the source of the cDNA or gDNA that made up the material.

In the original workflow: Estimates of nucleated cell counts were drawn from the amplification of reference gene primers. Data came from immunoSEQ multiplex PCR; TCRdb stores just in-frame clones and leaves some out. Clonal size and the V and J genes are those of that table, whereas D and trimming came from the DNA. Among 150,000 or so clones, around 90% were seen once, and the ten largest hold 1.5%. Source material: peripheral blood. The TCR originated in a woman aged 60-75 years with acute or convalescent COVID-19.

CDR3 amino acids: CASRTGVDGYTF. The CDR3 coding sequence is TGTGCCAGCAGAACAGGGGTAGATGGCTACACCTTC. V is TRBV6-5 and J is TRBJ1-2, with TRBD1 identical over 7 bases. Germline V gene lookup returns CDR1 MNHEY and CDR2 SVGAGI. The V segment lost 6 bases and the J segment 6 bases; nucleotides outside the gene matches: 4. The CDR3 totals 12 residues.